These T cell receptor beta chains were read from a single sample in a study of blood T cells in healthy people across ages. TCRdb re-called the 5' RACE reads through MiXCR, storing one row per CDR3 protein. The table has 1.5 million to 2 million distinct CDR3 sequences, approximately 30% seen once. The specimen was blood. The origin of the receptors is a woman in her 30s in good health. Both conserved end residues are part of each CDR3. The D gene is left open where the match is weak. Expanded clones get a size class; other rows say once, few or many, or leave the size out.

J: TRBJ2-4
size: few
V: TRBV6-6
D: .
DNA: TGTGCCAGCAGTCCCCCTCTACTCGGGTCCGGGGTATACATTCAGTACTTC
CDR3: CASSPPLLGSGVYIQYF

J: TRBJ2-3
size: .
V: TRBV18
D: .
DNA: TGTGCCAGCTCACCGTTGACAATCACAGATACGCAGTATTTT
CDR3: CASSPLTITDTQYF

J: TRBJ2-5
size: few
V: TRBV18
D: .
DNA: TGTGCCAGCTCACAAAATCAGGGGCAAGAGACCCAGTACTTC
CDR3: CASSQNQGQETQYF

J: TRBJ1-1
size: .
V: TRBV5-1
D: .
DNA: TGCGCCAGCAGCGAAGACGGGATCGAAGCTTTCTTT
CDR3: CASSEDGIEAFF

J: TRBJ2-3
size: few
V: TRBV20-1
D: TRBD2
DNA: TGCAGTGCTAGAGATGCGGATAGCGGGAGTGTGGATACGCAGTATTTT
CDR3: CSARDADSGSVDTQYF

J: TRBJ2-3
size: .
V: TRBV20-1
D: .
DNA: TGCAGTGCTAGAGAAACTCGACGTTATGGCACAGATACGCAGTATTTT
CDR3: CSARETRRYGTDTQYF

J: TRBJ1-6
size: .
V: TRBV20-1
D: TRBD1
DNA: TGCAGTGCGGAAACCTCAGGGGGTTTGGATTCACCCCTCCACTTT
CDR3: CSAETSGGLDSPLHF

J: TRBJ2-3
size: many
V: TRBV28
D: .
DNA: TGTGCCAGCAGTCGAGACAGCCCCACAGATACGCAGTATTTT
CDR3: CASSRDSPTDTQYF

J: TRBJ2-1
size: .
V: TRBV3-1
D: .
DNA: TGTGCCAGCAGCCAAGGGGGGTTGGAGCAGTTCTTC
CDR3: CASSQGGLEQFF

J: TRBJ2-6
size: many
V: TRBV6-1
D: .
DNA: TGTGCCAGTTTGGCCTCTGGGGCCAACGTCCTGACTTTC
CDR3: CASLASGANVLTF

J: TRBJ2-5
size: many
V: TRBV7-2
D: TRBD2
DNA: TGTGCCAGCAGCTTAAGAGGACTAGCGGAAGAGACCCAGTACTTC
CDR3: CASSLRGLAEETQYF

J: TRBJ2-6
size: .
V: TRBV29-1
D: .
DNA: TGCAGCGTTTCCATAACTGGGGCCAACGTCCGGACTTTC
CDR3: CSVSITGANVRTF

J: TRBJ1-1
size: .
V: TRBV29-1
D: .
DNA: TGCAGCGCCGCAAGGTCCGGGCGGAGGGACACTGAAGCTTTCTTT
CDR3: CSAARSGRRDTEAFF

J: TRBJ2-3
size: few
V: TRBV5-1
D: .
DNA: TGCGCCAGCAGCTTGGCCGTCAGCAAACTCAATACGCAGTATTTT
CDR3: CASSLAVSKLNTQYF

J: TRBJ1-5
size: few
V: TRBV9
D: .
DNA: TGTGCCAGCAGCGTAGGGGTCGCTCCGGTTAGCAATCAGCCCCAGCATTTT
CDR3: CASSVGVAPVSNQPQHF

J: TRBJ2-1
size: few
V: TRBV10-3
D: TRBD2
DNA: TGTGCCATCAGTGAGTCGAGGGTAGCGGGGCAAAATGAGCAGTTCTTC
CDR3: CAISESRVAGQNEQFF

J: TRBJ2-3
size: few
V: TRBV7-9
D: .
DNA: TGTGCCAGCAGCTCCCCTCGCTCCATTGGCACAGATACGCAGTATTTT
CDR3: CASSSPRSIGTDTQYF

J: TRBJ1-6
size: few
V: TRBV5-1
D: .
DNA: TGCGCCAGCAGCTTGGACACCTCACCCCTCCACTTT
CDR3: CASSLDTSPLHF